This T cell receptor (beta chain) was recorded in a study of CD8 T cells in Susac syndrome. A quantity of about 0.45 to 1 ug RNA underwent reverse transcription using random hexamers. TCRdb fed the immunoSEQ multiplex PCR reads into MiXCR, producing one record per CDR3 protein. There are 75,000 to 100,000 distinct CDR3 sequences in the sample; 95% occur only once, and roughly 0.44% lies in the top ten. CDR3 length: 16 amino acids. Per germline, CDR1 SQVTM and CDR2 ANQGSEA. Deletions cut 2 bases from V and 4 bases from J, with 18 bases between. Sequencing used CD8+ T cells from PBMCs. The chain employs TRBV29-1 and TRBJ2-1; perhaps TRBD2 as D (5 bases). This sequence originates from a human donor with Susac syndrome. CDR3 protein: CSVESALAGVYNEQFF. In nucleotides, the CDR3 is TGCAGCGTTGAAAGTGCTCTAGCCGGGGTTTACAATGAGCAGTTCTTC.